The 6 T cell receptor beta chains below were found in one sample sequenced in a study of cytomegalovirus exposure and HLA in healthy donors. PCR primers comprised 60 Vbeta and 13 Jbeta primers. Profiling relied on immunoSEQ multiplex PCR, and the TCRdb table lists in-frame clones only, not all of them. The table records fewer than 200,000 clones, around four fifths of them present only once. The sample comprised PBMCs. The receptors shown here come from a woman between 45 and 65 years old in good health and CMV-seronegative.

The chain couples TRBV9 to TRBJ1-2; tentative D call: TRBD1 (6 bases). CDR1 is SGDLS, CDR2 YYNGEE, per germline. There are 19 residues in the CDR3. V lost 0 bases and J lost 6, with 27 bases in between. This CDR3 is CASSVAVSGAGVLEDGYTF. CDR3 nucleotide sequence: TGTGCCAGCAGCGTAGCTGTATCTGGGGCAGGGGTCCTGGAGGATGGCTACACCTTC.

The chain links TRBV9 to TRBJ1-2; 7 nucleotides agree with TRBD1. V lost 3 bases to trimming and J lost 8 bases; unmatched junction nucleotides: 10. Germline-derived CDR1 and CDR2 are SGDLS and YYNGEE. There are 14 residues in the CDR3. CDR3 loop: CASSASGQMAGYTF. The CDR3 nucleotides read TGTGCCAGCAGCGCGTCGGGACAGATGGCCGGCTACACCTTC.

The rearrangement links TRBV5-1 to TRBJ2-2; D is unclear. The germline CDR1 and CDR2 sequences are SGHRS and YFSETQ. The CDR3 covers 14 residues. V shed 0 bases and J shed 1 base, with 4 bases lying between them. The CDR3 region is CASSLAVNTGELFF. In DNA, the CDR3 is TGCGCCAGCAGCTTGGCCGTGAACACCGGGGAGCTGTTTTTT.

This rearrangement joins TRBV19 to TRBJ1-2; 8 nucleotides agree with TRBD1. V shed 7 bases and J 8 bases; nucleotides not matched to a gene: 9. Germline values: CDR1 LNHDA, CDR2 SQIVND (reference sequence). The CDR3 covers 13 residues. In DNA form, the CDR3 reads TGTGCCAGTACCCCGGACAGGGTGAGAGGCTACACCTTC. Amino acid sequence: CASTPDRVRGYTF.

This clone was seen more than once but under ten times. The genes are TRBV7-2 and TRBJ2-5, with no clear D. CDR3 length equals 14 residues. The ends were cut back, 1 base at V and 2 bases at J, with 8 bases in the middle. The V gene's germline CDR1 is SGHTA and CDR2 FQGNSA. CDR3 in amino acids: CASSLGFSQETQYF. Here the CDR3 DNA reads TGTGCCAGCAGCTTAGGGTTCAGTCAAGAGACCCAGTACTTC.

In this sample, this clone turned up a few times. The chain couples TRBV28 to TRBJ1-1, with TRBD1 as a possible D gene (5 bases). The CDR3 covers 15 residues. The germline V gene encodes CDR1 MDHEN and CDR2 SYDVKM. V lost 5 bases and J 3 bases, leaving 16 bases between the germline ends. The CDR3 sequence: CASSLKGRLHTEAFF. CDR3 DNA sequence: TGTGCCAGCAGTCTGAAGGGGCGCTTGCACACTGAAGCTTTCTTT.